The rows below give T cell receptor beta chains drawn from one sample of a study of Graves' ophthalmopathy and Graves' hyperthyroidism. TCRdb re-called the multiplex PCR reads through MiXCR, storing one row per CDR3 protein. This table has some 200,000 distinct CDR3 sequences, less than 30% appearing once. The sample comprised peripheral blood. The receptors were sampled from a man aged 45-60 years with Graves' ophthalmopathy. The CDR3 runs from the conserved cysteine through the conserved F or W. D genes are given only for firm matches. Rows may omit the clone size; those that give it use once, few, many or a size class.

J: TRBJ1-5
V: TRBV28
size: many
D: NA
CDR3: CASSLTTGSNKPQHF
DNA: TGTGCCAGCAGCCTCACTACAGGGTCGAATAAGCCCCAGCATTTT

J: TRBJ2-7
V: TRBV12-3/TRBV12-4
size: few
D: TRBD1
CDR3: CASSSTLTGGNEQYF
DNA: TGTGCCAGCAGTTCGACTTTAACAGGGGGCAACGAGCAGTACTTC

J: TRBJ2-5
V: TRBV6-2/TRBV6-3
size: once
D: NA
CDR3: CASSFDPLSQETQYF
DNA: TGTGCCAGCAGTTTTGACCCATTAAGCCAAGAGACCCAGTACTTC

J: TRBJ2-5
V: TRBV24-1
size: many
D: TRBD2
CDR3: CATSEPREAGETQYF
DNA: TGTGCCACCAGTGAACCTCGGGAGGCGGGGGAGACCCAGTACTTC

J: TRBJ2-7
V: TRBV6-5
size: many
D: TRBD1
CDR3: CASSRTGVGYEQYF
DNA: TGTGCCAGCAGTCGGACAGGGGTTGGGTACGAGCAGTACTTC

J: TRBJ1-2
V: TRBV6-2/TRBV6-3
size: once
D: NA
CDR3: CASSYGSYGYGYTF
DNA: TGTGCCAGCAGTTACGGTAGCTACGGCTATGGCTACACCTTC

J: TRBJ2-7
V: TRBV6-5
size: NA
D: TRBD2
CDR3: CASSSHPGLAEKKEQYF
DNA: TGTGCCAGCAGTTCACACCCCGGACTAGCGGAGAAGAAGGAGCAGTACTTC

J: TRBJ2-7
V: TRBV27
size: few
D: NA
CDR3: CASQPLRTPPAEQYF
DNA: TGTGCCAGCCAACCCCTGCGGACTCCTCCCGCCGAGCAGTACTTC

J: TRBJ2-5
V: TRBV6-5
size: NA
D: TRBD2
CDR3: CASSYSRTSAKTQYF
DNA: TGTGCCAGCAGTTATTCGAGGACTAGCGCGAAGACCCAGTACTTC

J: TRBJ1-2
V: TRBV3-1
size: many
D: NA
CDR3: CASSQERGLGYTF
DNA: TGTGCCAGCAGCCAAGAACGTGGTCTGGGCTACACCTTC

J: TRBJ1-1
V: TRBV6-1
size: once
D: NA
CDR3: CASSVPGWDTEAFF
DNA: TGTGCCAGCAGTGTTCCGGGCTGGGACACTGAAGCTTTCTTT

J: TRBJ2-3
V: TRBV7-2
size: many
D: NA
CDR3: CASSLTGLGTFTDTQYF
DNA: TGTGCCAGCAGCTTAACCGGGTTGGGAACGTTCACAGATACGCAGTATTTT

J: TRBJ1-1
V: TRBV7-3
size: many
D: NA
CDR3: CASSTSEGTPFF
DNA: TGTGCCAGCAGCACGAGTGAGGGTACCCCATTCTTT

J: TRBJ2-5
V: TRBV12-3/TRBV12-4
size: NA
D: TRBD2
CDR3: CASSFGSGRGETQYF
DNA: TGTGCCAGCAGTTTTGGTAGCGGGAGGGGAGAGACCCAGTACTTC

J: TRBJ2-5
V: TRBV28
size: many
D: TRBD1
CDR3: CASSSPGQPKETQYF
DNA: TGTGCCAGCAGTTCCCCGGGACAGCCCAAAGAGACCCAGTACTTC

J: TRBJ1-1
V: TRBV18
size: many
D: NA
CDR3: CASSPRGMNTEAFF
DNA: TGTGCCAGCTCACCACGGGGTATGAACACTGAAGCTTTCTTT